This T cell receptor (beta chain) was observed in a study of CD8 T cells in Susac syndrome. Purification of the CD8+ and CD4+ T cells relied on negative isolation, and TEMRA cells underwent FACS enrichment. V was shortened by 2 bases and J by 4 bases, with 18 bases between the two germline ends. Germline lookup yields CDR1 MNHEY and CDR2 SVGEGT. The CDR3 extends over 18 amino acids. Reverse transcription used about 0.5 to 1 ug RNA and random hexamers. TCRdb re-analysed the immunoSEQ multiplex PCR reads in MiXCR, keeping a single row per CDR3 protein. The sample has more than 150,000 distinct CDR3 sequences; approximately 94% are singletons.

The genes are TRBV6-2 or TRBV6-3 and TRBJ2-6; possible D gene TRBD1, 6 bases. Material: CD4+ T cells from PBMCs. This receptor was obtained from a human donor with Susac syndrome. The CDR3 bases are TGTGCCAGCAGTTACCGGGGACACAACACCCCGGGGGCCAACGTCCTGACTTTC. As protein: CASSYRGHNTPGANVLTF.